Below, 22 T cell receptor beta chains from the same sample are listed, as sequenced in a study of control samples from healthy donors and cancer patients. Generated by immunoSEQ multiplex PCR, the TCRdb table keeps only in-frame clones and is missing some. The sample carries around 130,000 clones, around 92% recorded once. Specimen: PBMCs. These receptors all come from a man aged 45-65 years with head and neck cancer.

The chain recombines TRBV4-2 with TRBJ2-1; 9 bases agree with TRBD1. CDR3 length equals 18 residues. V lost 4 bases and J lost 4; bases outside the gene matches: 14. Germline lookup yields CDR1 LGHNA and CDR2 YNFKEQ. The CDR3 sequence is CASSRRLTDRGLYNEQFF. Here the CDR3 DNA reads TGTGCCAGCAGCCGTCGTTTAACCGACAGGGGGTTATACAATGAGCAGTTCTTC.

This CDR3 reads CASSPRGGQSFSRETQYF. DNA for the CDR3: TGTGCCAGCAGTCCCCGAGGGGGGCAAAGTTTCTCAAGAGAGACCCAGTACTTC. J is TRBJ2-5 and V is TRBV7-8; D is tentatively TRBD1 or TRBD2 (6 bases each). The CDR3 has 18 residues. Trimming pared 6 bases from V and 4 bases from J, leaving 27 bases between. Germline values: CDR1 SGHVS, CDR2 FQNEAQ.

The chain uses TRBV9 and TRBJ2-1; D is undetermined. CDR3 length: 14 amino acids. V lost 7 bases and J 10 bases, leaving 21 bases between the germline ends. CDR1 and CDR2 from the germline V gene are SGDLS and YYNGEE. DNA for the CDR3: TGTGCCAGCTCGATAGGTCCCAGGACCGGGGAGCAGTTCTTC. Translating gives CASSIGPRTGEQFF. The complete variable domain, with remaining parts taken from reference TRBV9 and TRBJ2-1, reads DSGVTQTPKHLITATGQRVTLRCSPRSGDLSVYWYQQSLDQGLQFLIQYYNGEERAKGNILERFSAQQFPDLHSELNLSSLELGDSALYFCASSIGPRTGEQFFGPGTRLTVL.

As DNA, the CDR3 is TGTGCCAGCGCGGAGTCAGGGGGCTTTGGAAACACCATATATTTT. Translating gives CASAESGGFGNTIYF. J is TRBJ1-3 and V is TRBV7-3; 8 nucleotides align to TRBD1. The CDR3 has 15 residues. The germline gives CDR1 SGHTA, CDR2 FQGTGA. J lost 3 bases, V lost 8 bases, and 9 bases had no gene match.

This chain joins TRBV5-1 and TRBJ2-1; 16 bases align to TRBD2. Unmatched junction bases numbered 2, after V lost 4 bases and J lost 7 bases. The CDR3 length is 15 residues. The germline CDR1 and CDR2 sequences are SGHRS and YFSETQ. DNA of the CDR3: TGCGCCAGCAGCCCGGGACTAGCGGGAGGGAATGAGCAGTTCTTC. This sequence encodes CASSPGLAGGNEQFF.

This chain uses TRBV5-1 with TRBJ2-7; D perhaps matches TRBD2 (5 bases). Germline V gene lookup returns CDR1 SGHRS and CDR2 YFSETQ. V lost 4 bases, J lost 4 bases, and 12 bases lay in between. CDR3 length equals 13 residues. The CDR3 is CASSGGHFYEQYF. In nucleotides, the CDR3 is TGCGCCAGCAGCGGAGGTCACTTTTACGAGCAGTACTTC.

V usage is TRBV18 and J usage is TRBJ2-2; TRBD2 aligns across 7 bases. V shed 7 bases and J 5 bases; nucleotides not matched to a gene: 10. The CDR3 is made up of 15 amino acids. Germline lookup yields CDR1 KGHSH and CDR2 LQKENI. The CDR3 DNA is TGTGCCAGCTTCACCACACTAGCGAGAACCGGGGAGCTGTTTTTT. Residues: CASFTTLARTGELFF.

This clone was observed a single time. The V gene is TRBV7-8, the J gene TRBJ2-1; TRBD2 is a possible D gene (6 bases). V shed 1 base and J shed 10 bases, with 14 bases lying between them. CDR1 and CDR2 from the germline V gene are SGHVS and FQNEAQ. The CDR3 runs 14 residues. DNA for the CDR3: TGTGCCAGCAGCTTAGGAACGGGGGTTGGGGAGCAGTTCTTC. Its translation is CASSLGTGVGEQFF. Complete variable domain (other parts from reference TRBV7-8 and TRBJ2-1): GAGVSQSPRYKVAKRGQDVALRCDPISGHVSLFWYQQALGQGPEFLTYFQNEAQLDKSGLPSDRFFAERPEGSVSTLKIQRTQQEDSAVYLCASSLGTGVGEQFFGPGTRLTVL.

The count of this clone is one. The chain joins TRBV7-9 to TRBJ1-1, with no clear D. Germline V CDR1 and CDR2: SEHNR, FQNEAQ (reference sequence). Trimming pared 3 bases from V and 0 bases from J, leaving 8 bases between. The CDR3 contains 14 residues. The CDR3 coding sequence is TGTGCCAGCAGCTTCAGCCTCATGAACACTGAAGCTTTCTTT. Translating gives CASSFSLMNTEAFF.

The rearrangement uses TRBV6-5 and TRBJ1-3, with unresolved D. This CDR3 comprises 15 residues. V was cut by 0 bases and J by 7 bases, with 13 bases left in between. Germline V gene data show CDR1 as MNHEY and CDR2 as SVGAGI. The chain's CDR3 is CASSYSTRMGNTIYF. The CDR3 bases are TGTGCCAGCAGTTACTCGACGAGAATGGGTAACACCATATATTTT.

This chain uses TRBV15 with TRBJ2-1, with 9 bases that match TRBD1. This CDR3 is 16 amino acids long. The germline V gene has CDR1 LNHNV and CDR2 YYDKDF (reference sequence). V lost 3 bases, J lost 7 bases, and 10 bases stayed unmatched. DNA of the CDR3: TGTGCCACCAGCAGCGCTACACAGGGGGCGGGAAATGAGCAGTTCTTC. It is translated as CATSSATQGAGNEQFF.

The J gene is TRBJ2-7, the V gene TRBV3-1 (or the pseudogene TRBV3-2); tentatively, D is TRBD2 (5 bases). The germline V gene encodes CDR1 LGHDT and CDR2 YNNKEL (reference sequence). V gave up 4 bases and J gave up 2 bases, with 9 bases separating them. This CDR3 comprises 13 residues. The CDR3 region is CASSPHGAYEQYF. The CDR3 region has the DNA TGTGCCAGCAGCCCCCACGGGGCCTACGAGCAGTACTTC.

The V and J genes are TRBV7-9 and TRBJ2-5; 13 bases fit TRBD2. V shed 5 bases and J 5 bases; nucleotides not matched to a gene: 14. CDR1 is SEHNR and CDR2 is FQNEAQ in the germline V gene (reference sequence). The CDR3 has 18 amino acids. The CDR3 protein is CASSPPRRGTSGNETQYF. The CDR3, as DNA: TGTGCCAGCAGCCCACCCCGCCGCGGGACTAGCGGGAATGAGACCCAGTACTTC.

The CDR3 loop is CASSYGVGNEQFF. The CDR3 DNA reads as TGTGCCAGCAGTTACGGGGTCGGGAATGAGCAGTTCTTC. The V and J genes are TRBV6-5 and TRBJ2-1; no definite D call. Germline CDR1 MNHEY, CDR2 SVGAGI. Trimming cost V 2 bases and J 7 bases, with 9 bases left between them. The CDR3 runs 13 residues.

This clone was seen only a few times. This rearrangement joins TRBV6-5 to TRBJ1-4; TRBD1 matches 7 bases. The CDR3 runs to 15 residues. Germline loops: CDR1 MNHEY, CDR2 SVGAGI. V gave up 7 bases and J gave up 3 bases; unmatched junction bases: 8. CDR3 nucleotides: TGTGCCAGCAAAGCAATACAGGGGTCTAATGAAAAACTGTTTTTT. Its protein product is CASKAIQGSNEKLFF.

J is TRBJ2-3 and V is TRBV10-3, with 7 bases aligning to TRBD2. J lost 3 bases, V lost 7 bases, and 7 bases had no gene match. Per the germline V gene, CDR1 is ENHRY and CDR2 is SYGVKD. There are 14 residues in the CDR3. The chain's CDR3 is CAIKGGGGTDTQYF. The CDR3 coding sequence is TGTGCCATCAAAGGCGGGGGAGGAACAGATACGCAGTATTTT.

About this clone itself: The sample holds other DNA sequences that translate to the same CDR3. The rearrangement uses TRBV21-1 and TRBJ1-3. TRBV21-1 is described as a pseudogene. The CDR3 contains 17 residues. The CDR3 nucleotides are TGTGCCAGCAAGGGGCGGGGGTTACAGGGGCGGGGAAACACCATATATTTT. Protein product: CASKGRGLQGRGNTIYF.

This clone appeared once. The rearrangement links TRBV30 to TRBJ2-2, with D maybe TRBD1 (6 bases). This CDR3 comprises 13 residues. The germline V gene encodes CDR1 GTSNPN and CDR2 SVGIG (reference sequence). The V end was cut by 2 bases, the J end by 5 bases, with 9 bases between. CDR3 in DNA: TGTGCCTGGAGTATCACAGGGACCGGGGAGCTGTTTTTT. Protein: CAWSITGTGELFF.

The CDR3 sequence: CASSLAELRGAGANVLTF. CDR3 DNA sequence: TGTGCCAGCAGCTTGGCAGAGCTGAGGGGCGCTGGGGCCAACGTCCTGACTTTC. The chain employs TRBV5-4 and TRBJ2-6; D is tentatively TRBD1 or TRBD2 (5 bases each). V was pared by 0 bases and J by 2 bases, with 15 bases between. Germline CDR1 reads SGHNT; CDR2 reads YYREEE (reference sequence). The CDR3 has 18 amino acids.

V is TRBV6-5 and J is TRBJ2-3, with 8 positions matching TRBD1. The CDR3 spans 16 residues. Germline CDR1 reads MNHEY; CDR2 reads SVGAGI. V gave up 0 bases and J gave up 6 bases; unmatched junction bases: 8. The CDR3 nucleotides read TGTGCCAGCAGTTACTCCTCGACAGGGGCGCGGGATACGCAGTATTTT. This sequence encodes CASSYSSTGARDTQYF.

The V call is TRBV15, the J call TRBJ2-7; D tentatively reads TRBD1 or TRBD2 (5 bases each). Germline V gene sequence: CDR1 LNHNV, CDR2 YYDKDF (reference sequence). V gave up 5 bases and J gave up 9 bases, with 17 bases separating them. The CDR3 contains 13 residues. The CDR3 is CATSPGPPVGQYF. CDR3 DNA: TGTGCCACCAGCCCGGGACCGCCCGTCGGGCAGTACTTC.

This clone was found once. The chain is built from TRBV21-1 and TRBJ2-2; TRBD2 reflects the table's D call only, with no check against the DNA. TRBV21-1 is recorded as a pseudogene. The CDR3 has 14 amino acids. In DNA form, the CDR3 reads TGTGCCAGCAGCGCCTCCGCCGGGGCCGGGGAGCTGTTTTTT. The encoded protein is CASSASAGAGELFF.